This is a list of T cell receptor beta chains from one sample in a study of blood T cell repertoires in COVID-19. Only in-frame clones appear in the TCRdb table, and some are missing; sequencing was by immunoSEQ multiplex PCR. The table has approximately 110,000 clones, approximately 80% seen once; the top ten hold under 0.85%. The sample comprised peripheral blood. The source is a woman in her 70s with acute or convalescent COVID-19. The CDR3 runs from the conserved cysteine through the conserved F or W. D genes are given only for firm matches. Size is omitted from some rows. Given values are once, few, many or a class for expanded clones.

D gene,J gene,clone size,V gene,CDR3 protein,CDR3 DNA
TRBD1,TRBJ1-5,-,TRBV30,CAWSVGTGDNQPQHF,TGTGCCTGGAGTGTAGGGACAGGTGATAATCAGCCCCAGCATTTT
-,TRBJ1-1,-,TRBV5-1,CASSPARTTSLTEAFF,TGCGCCAGCAGCCCGGCAAGGACTACATCTCTCACTGAAGCTTTCTTT
TRBD2,TRBJ2-5,-,TRBV29-1,CSVYASGGGDQYF,TGCAGCGTATATGCTAGCGGCGGTGGGGACCAGTACTTC
-,TRBJ1-1,-,TRBV27,CASKKQGGNTEAFF,TGTGCCAGCAAGAAACAGGGTGGCAACACTGAAGCTTTCTTT
-,TRBJ1-1,-,TRBV19,CASSFGREKAFF,TGTGCCAGTAGTTTCGGAAGGGAGAAAGCTTTCTTT
-,TRBJ1-1,-,TRBV5-4,CASSLAGRSNTEAFF,TGTGCCAGCAGCTTGGCCGGCAGGTCGAACACTGAAGCTTTCTTT
-,TRBJ1-3,-,TRBV15,CATSRGRAGNTIYF,TGTGCCACCAGCAGAGGCAGGGCTGGAAACACCATATATTTT
-,TRBJ2-1,-,TRBV14,CASSLPGPSYNEQFF,TGTGCCAGCAGCCTACCAGGGCCGTCCTACAATGAGCAGTTCTTC
TRBD2,TRBJ2-1,-,TRBV10-3,CAISERDLAGGHEQFF,TGTGCCATCAGTGAGCGGGATCTAGCGGGAGGCCATGAGCAGTTCTTC
-,TRBJ2-5,-,TRBV27,CASSPQGETQYF,TGTGCCAGCAGTCCTCAGGGAGAGACCCAGTACTTC
TRBD2,TRBJ2-3,-,TRBV28,CASSPLAGGTDTQYF,TGTGCCAGCAGTCCCCTAGCGGGAGGAACAGATACGCAGTATTTT
-,TRBJ2-2,-,TRBV2,CASSAGSSNTGELFF,TGTGCCAGCAGTGCTGGTAGCAGTAACACCGGGGAGCTGTTTTTT
TRBD2,TRBJ2-1,-,TRBV6-6,CASSYPRTSGGNEQFF,TGTGCCAGCAGTTACCCGAGGACTAGCGGGGGGAATGAGCAGTTCTTC
-,TRBJ1-2,-,TRBV29-1,CSVTRGQANYGYTF,TGCAGCGTCACTCGTGGGCAAGCTAACTATGGCTACACCTTC
TRBD2,TRBJ2-7,once,TRBV6-6,CASRPGLAGGIYEQYF,TGTGCCAGCAGGCCCGGACTAGCGGGAGGTATCTACGAGCAGTACTTC
-,TRBJ2-5,once,TRBV5-1,CASSLGRGIQETQYF,TGCGCCAGCAGCTTGGGGAGGGGTATTCAAGAGACCCAGTACTTC
TRBD2,TRBJ2-4,-,TRBV5-3,CARARRSGMAKNIQYF,TGTGCCAGAGCCAGGAGGAGCGGGATGGCCAAAAACATTCAGTACTTC
TRBD2,TRBJ2-2,-,TRBV2,CASRGLAGSDGELFF,TGTGCCAGCAGAGGGCTAGCGGGAAGTGACGGGGAGCTGTTTTTT
-,TRBJ2-7,-,TRBV7-9,CASSSYTGFEQYF,TGTGCCAGCAGCTCGTACACAGGATTCGAGCAGTACTTC
TRBD1,TRBJ1-2,once,TRBV7-9,CASSFVSGQGAGGYTF,TGTGCCAGCAGCTTCGTTTCAGGACAGGGGGCCGGAGGCTACACCTTC
-,TRBJ1-6,once,TRBV11-2,CASSYGGNSPLHF,TGTGCCAGCAGCTACGGCGGGAATTCACCCCTCCACTTT
-,TRBJ2-1,once,TRBV27,CASRLGTPRNEQFF,TGTGCCAGCAGGTTAGGGACTCCTAGGAATGAGCAGTTCTTC
-,TRBJ1-1,-,TRBV7-5,CARSFFSGFF,TGTGCCAGAAGCTTTTTTTCGGGTTTCTTT
TRBD1,TRBJ1-2,-,TRBV19,CASSPSDRDYGYTF,TGTGCCAGTAGTCCCTCGGACAGGGACTATGGCTACACCTTC
-,TRBJ1-4,-,TRBV11-2,CASSLDEGINEKLFF,TGTGCCAGCAGCTTAGATGAGGGTATTAATGAAAAACTGTTTTTT